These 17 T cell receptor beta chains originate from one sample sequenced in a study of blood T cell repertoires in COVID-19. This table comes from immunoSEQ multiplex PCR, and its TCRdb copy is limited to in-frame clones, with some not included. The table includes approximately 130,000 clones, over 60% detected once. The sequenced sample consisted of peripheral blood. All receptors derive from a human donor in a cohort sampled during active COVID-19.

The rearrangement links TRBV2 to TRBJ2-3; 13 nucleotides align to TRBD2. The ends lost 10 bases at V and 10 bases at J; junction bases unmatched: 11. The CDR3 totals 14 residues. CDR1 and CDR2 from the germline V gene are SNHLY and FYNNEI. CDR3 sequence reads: CAILAGGPISPQYF. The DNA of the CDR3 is TGTGCCATACTAGCGGGAGGGCCTATCTCGCCGCAGTATTTT.

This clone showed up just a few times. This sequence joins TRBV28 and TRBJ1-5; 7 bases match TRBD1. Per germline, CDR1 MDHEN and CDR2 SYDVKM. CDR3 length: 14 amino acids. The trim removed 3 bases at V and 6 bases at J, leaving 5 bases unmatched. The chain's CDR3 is CASSLTRQGQPQHF. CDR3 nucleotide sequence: TGTGCCAGCAGTTTGACCCGACAGGGTCAGCCCCAGCATTTT.

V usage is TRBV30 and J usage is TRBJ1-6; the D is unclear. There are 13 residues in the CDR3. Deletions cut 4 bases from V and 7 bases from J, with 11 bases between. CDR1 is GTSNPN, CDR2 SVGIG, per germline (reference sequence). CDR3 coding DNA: TGTGCCTGGATGGGCACCACGAATTCACCCCTCCACTTT. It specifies CAWMGTTNSPLHF.

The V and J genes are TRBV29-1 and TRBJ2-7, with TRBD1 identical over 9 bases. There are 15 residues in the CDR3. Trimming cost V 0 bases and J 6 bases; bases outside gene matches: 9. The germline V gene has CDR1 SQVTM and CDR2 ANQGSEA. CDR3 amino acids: CSVEDTPGQGSEQYF. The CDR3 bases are TGCAGCGTTGAAGATACCCCGGGACAGGGAAGCGAGCAGTACTTC.

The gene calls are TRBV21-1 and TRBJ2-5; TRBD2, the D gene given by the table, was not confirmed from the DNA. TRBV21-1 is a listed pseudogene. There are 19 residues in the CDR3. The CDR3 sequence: CASSASRGRGGSYQETQYF. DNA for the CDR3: TGTGCCAGCAGCGCCTCGCGGGGGCGGGGGGGTTCGTACCAAGAGACCCAGTACTTC.

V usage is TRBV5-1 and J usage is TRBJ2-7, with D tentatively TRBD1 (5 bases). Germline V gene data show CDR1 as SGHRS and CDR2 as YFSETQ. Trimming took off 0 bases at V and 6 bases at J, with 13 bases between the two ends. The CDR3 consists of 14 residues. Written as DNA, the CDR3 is TGCGCCAGCAGCTTGGAGGTCAGGGCAGGCGAGCAGTACTTC. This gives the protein CASSLEVRAGEQYF.

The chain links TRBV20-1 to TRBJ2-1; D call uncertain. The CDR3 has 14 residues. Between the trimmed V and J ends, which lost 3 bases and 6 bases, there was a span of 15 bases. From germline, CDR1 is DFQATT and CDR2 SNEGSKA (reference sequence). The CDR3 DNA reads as TGCAGTGCTAGTGGTGGCCCATTCCCCAATGAGCAGTTCTTC. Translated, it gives CSASGGPFPNEQFF.

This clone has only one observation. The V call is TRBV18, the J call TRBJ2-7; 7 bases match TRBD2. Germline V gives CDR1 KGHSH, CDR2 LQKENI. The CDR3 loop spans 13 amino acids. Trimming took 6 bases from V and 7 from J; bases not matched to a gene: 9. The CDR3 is CASSYGTNGEQYF. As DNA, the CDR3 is TGTGCCAGCTCCTATGGGACTAACGGGGAGCAGTACTTC.

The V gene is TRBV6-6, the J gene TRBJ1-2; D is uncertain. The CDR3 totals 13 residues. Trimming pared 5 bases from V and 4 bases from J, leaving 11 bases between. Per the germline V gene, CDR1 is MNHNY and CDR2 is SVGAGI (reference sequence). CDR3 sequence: CASSEGRPYGYTF. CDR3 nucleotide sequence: TGTGCCAGCAGTGAGGGCAGACCCTATGGCTACACCTTC.

CDR3 loop: CASSLVAESYEQYF. CDR3 in DNA: TGTGCCAGCAGCTTAGTTGCGGAAAGCTACGAGCAGTACTTC. This chain connects TRBV7-2 to TRBJ2-7, with D unclear. Germline V gene lookup returns CDR1 SGHTA and CDR2 FQGNSA. Trimming cost V 1 base and J 3 bases, with 10 bases left between them. The CDR3 extends over 14 amino acids.

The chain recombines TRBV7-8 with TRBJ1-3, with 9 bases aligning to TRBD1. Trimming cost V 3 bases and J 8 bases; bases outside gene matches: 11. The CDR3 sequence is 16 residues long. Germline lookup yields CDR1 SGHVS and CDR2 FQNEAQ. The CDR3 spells CASSFGTGPYGDTIYF. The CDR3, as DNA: TGTGCCAGCAGCTTCGGGACAGGGCCCTACGGGGACACCATATATTTT.

CDR3 nucleotide sequence: TGTGCCAGCAGCTTCGGCGGGGGCGGGAACACTGAAGCTTTCTTT. Residues: CASSFGGGGNTEAFF. The V gene is TRBV5-8, the J gene TRBJ1-1; D is possibly TRBD1 (6 bases). V was trimmed by 2 bases and J by 1 base, leaving 12 bases between them. Germline loops: CDR1 SGHTS, CDR2 YDEGEE. The CDR3 contains 15 residues.

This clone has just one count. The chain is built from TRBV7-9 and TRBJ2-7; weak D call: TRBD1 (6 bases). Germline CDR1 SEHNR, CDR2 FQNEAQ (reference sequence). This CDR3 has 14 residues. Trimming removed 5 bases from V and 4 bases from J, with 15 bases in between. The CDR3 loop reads CASSPGAGVYEQYF. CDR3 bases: TGTGCCAGCAGCCCTGGAGCAGGGGTATACGAGCAGTACTTC.

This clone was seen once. CDR3 residues: CASSLGSGGYDEQYF. The DNA of the CDR3 is TGTGCCAGCAGCTTGGGCTCAGGGGGCTATGACGAGCAGTACTTC. V and J are TRBV5-6 and TRBJ2-7; 8 bases map to TRBD1. The CDR3 consists of 15 residues. V lost 0 bases and J lost 5; bases outside the gene matches: 7. Germline CDR1 and CDR2: SGHDT and YYEEEE.

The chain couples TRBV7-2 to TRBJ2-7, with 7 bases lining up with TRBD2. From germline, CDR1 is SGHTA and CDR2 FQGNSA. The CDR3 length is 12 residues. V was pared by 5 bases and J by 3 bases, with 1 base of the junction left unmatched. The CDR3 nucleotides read TGTGCCAGCAGCGGGGACTACTACGAGCAGTACTTC. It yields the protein CASSGDYYEQYF. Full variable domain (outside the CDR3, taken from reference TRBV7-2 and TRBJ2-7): GAGVSQSPSNKVTEKGKDVELRCDPISGHTALYWYRQSLGQGLEFLIYFQGNSAPDKSGLPSDRFSAERTGGSVSTLTIQRTQQEDSAVYLCASSGDYYEQYFGPGTRLTVT.

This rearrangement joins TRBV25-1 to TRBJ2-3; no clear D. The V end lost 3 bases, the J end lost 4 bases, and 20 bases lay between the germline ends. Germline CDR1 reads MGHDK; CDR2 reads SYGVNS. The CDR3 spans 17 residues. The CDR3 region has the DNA TGTGCCAGCAGTGATCCCCTCGCACTGTCAGGCGCAGATACGCAGTATTTT. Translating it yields CASSDPLALSGADTQYF.

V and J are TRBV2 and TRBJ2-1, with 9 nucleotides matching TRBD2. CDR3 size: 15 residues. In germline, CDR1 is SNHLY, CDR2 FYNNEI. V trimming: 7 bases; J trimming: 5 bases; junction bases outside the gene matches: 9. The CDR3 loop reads CASTVTSGTNNEQFF. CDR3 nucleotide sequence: TGTGCCAGCACCGTGACTAGCGGAACTAACAATGAGCAGTTCTTC. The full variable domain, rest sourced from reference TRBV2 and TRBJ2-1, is EPEVTQTPSHQVTQMGQEVILRCVPISNHLYFYWYRQILGQKVEFLVSFYNNEISEKSEIFDDQFSVERPDGSNFTLKIRSTKLEDSAMYFCASTVTSGTNNEQFFGPGTRLTVL.